Each of the 27 T cell receptor beta chains below was sequenced from the same sample in a study of vaccination effects on CD4 cells after COVID-19. Which antigens these TCRs recognize remains unknown. Assay used: immunoSEQ multiplex PCR; TCRdb lists only in-frame clones, some missing. Among more than 40,000 clones listed, around 74% were seen once. Pools of viral peptides were used by the ViraFEST assay to expand antigen-specific CD4+ T cells ahead of sequencing. The authors isolated CD4+ T cells after less than eleven days of culture. All participants had two doses of either the BNT162b2 or mRNA-1273 vaccine. This specimen consisted of CD4+ T cells from PBMCs cultured with HCoV-OC43 spike peptides, obtained after COVID-19 vaccination. This sample's subset: HCoV-OC43 spike overlapping peptide pool stimulation. These TCRs come from a human donor who received a COVID-19 vaccine.

The chain combines TRBV27 with TRBJ2-4, with 11 bases that match TRBD2. CDR3 size: 15 residues. The V and J ends lost 2 bases and 5 bases, in that order; junction bases with no gene match: 2. Germline values: CDR1 MNHEY, CDR2 SMNVEV (reference sequence). The CDR3 here is CASSLGGLAENIQYF. The CDR3 region has the DNA TGTGCCAGCAGTTTAGGGGGACTAGCGGAAAACATTCAGTACTTC.

The V call is TRBV6-5, the J call TRBJ2-5; 10 positions agree with TRBD2. This CDR3 region has 14 residues. Trimming cost V 10 bases and J 2 bases; bases outside gene matches: 7. Germline-derived CDR1 and CDR2 are MNHEY and SVGAGI. The chain's CDR3 is CATKSGGAQETQYF. As DNA, the CDR3 is TGTGCCACCAAAAGCGGGGGGGCACAAGAGACCCAGTACTTC.

The chain combines TRBV11-2 with TRBJ1-2, with D possibly matching TRBD1 (6 bases). Germline CDR1 is SGHAT and CDR2 is FQNNGV. The CDR3 length is 15 residues. V shed 3 bases and J shed 7 bases, with 18 bases lying between them. The CDR3 here is CASSFPGGQTRGYTF. In nucleotides, the CDR3 is TGTGCCAGCAGCTTCCCCGGCGGACAGACCCGTGGCTACACCTTC.

The rearrangement joins TRBV29-1 to TRBJ2-1, with 10 bases that match TRBD1. The CDR3 extends over 16 amino acids. V lost 6 bases to trimming and J lost 5 bases; unmatched junction nucleotides: 13. CDR1 SQVTM and CDR2 ANQGSEA come from the germline V gene. The CDR3 coding sequence is TGCAGCGTGGAAACCCCCGGGACAGGGGTAAACAATGAGCAGTTCTTC. This translates into CSVETPGTGVNNEQFF.

V and J are TRBV4-1 and TRBJ2-7; 13 nucleotides align to TRBD2. The CDR3 runs 16 residues. Looked up from germline, CDR1 is MGHRA and CDR2 is YSYEKL. The ends lost 5 bases at V and 6 bases at J; junction bases unmatched: 10. DNA for the CDR3: TGCGCCAGCAGCTCTTGGACTAGCGGGAGTACGGTCGAGCAGTACTTC. It is translated as CASSSWTSGSTVEQYF.

The V and J genes are TRBV11-2 and TRBJ1-2; a weak D match, TRBD1 (6 bases). Deletions cut 1 base from V and 4 bases from J, with 16 bases between. CDR1 is SGHAT, CDR2 FQNNGV, per germline. CDR3 length: 16 residues. CDR3 sequence: CASSLGEGGSGYGYTF. The CDR3 DNA reads TGTGCCAGCAGCTTAGGGGAGGGGGGGTCGGGCTATGGCTACACCTTC.

J is TRBJ1-6 and V is TRBV5-1; the D gene is possibly TRBD1 (5 bases). CDR1 and CDR2 from the germline V gene are SGHRS and YFSETQ. V shed 5 bases and J shed 6 bases, with 12 bases lying between them. This CDR3 has 14 amino acids. CDR3 sequence reads: CASSRDFGNSPLHF. In DNA form, the CDR3 reads TGCGCCAGCAGTAGGGACTTCGGTAATTCACCCCTCCACTTT.

This rearrangement joins TRBV5-1 to TRBJ1-2; no clear D. CDR3 length equals 12 residues. V lost 4 bases and J lost 6, with 10 bases in between. CDR1 is SGHRS and CDR2 is YFSETQ in the germline V gene. The CDR3: CASSLHENGYTF. CDR3 bases: TGCGCCAGCAGCCTCCATGAGAATGGCTACACCTTC. Full variable domain (remainder filled in from reference TRBV5-1 and TRBJ1-2): KAGVTQTPRYLIKTRGQQVTLSCSPISGHRSVSWYQQTPGQGLQFLFEYFSETQRNKGNFPGRFSGRQFSNSRSEMNVSTLELGDSALYLCASSLHENGYTFGSGTRLTVV.

The CDR3 spells CATSRDFGNQPQHF. DNA for the CDR3: TGTGCCACCAGCAGAGACTTTGGCAATCAGCCCCAGCATTTT. The chain uses TRBV15 and TRBJ1-5, with D uncertain. The CDR3 is 14 amino acids. The ends were cut back, 0 bases at V and 2 bases at J, with 5 bases in the middle. Germline V gives CDR1 LNHNV, CDR2 YYDKDF (reference sequence).

The chain joins TRBV18 to TRBJ2-7, with 9 bases that match TRBD1. CDR3 size: 15 residues. CDR1 is KGHSH and CDR2 is LQKENI in the germline V gene. J was trimmed by 5 bases and V by 3 bases; bases with no gene match: 8. The CDR3 protein is CASSPVRQGGDEQYF. The CDR3 DNA is TGTGCCAGCTCACCCGTCCGACAGGGGGGCGACGAGCAGTACTTC.

This clone was seen a few times. The chain recombines TRBV2 with TRBJ2-3; a possible D gene is TRBD2 (5 bases). CDR3 length: 14 residues. CDR1 is SNHLY, CDR2 FYNNEI, per germline. V dropped 1 base and J dropped 4 bases, with 9 bases sitting between them. The CDR3 sequence: CASSEGRYADTQYF. The CDR3 coding sequence is TGTGCCAGCAGTGAAGGGAGGTACGCAGATACGCAGTATTTT.

The chain couples TRBV25-1 to TRBJ2-7, with 10 bases that match TRBD1. Germline V gene data show CDR1 as MGHDK and CDR2 as SYGVNS. This CDR3 has 15 amino acids. V lost 3 bases, J lost 7 bases, and 9 bases stayed unmatched. The chain's CDR3 is CASSEPGQGVQEQYF. CDR3 bases: TGTGCCAGCAGTGAGCCTGGACAGGGGGTCCAAGAGCAGTACTTC.

V gene TRBV19 combines with J gene TRBJ2-1; D is possibly TRBD1 (6 bases). The length of the CDR3 is 14 residues. Trimming pared 10 bases from V and 0 bases from J, leaving 13 bases between. CDR1 and CDR2 from the germline V gene are LNHDA and SQIVND (reference sequence). The CDR3 is CATRRDTSYNEQFF. CDR3 nucleotide sequence: TGTGCCACCCGCCGGGACACCTCCTACAATGAGCAGTTCTTC.

The J gene is TRBJ2-2, the V gene TRBV7-2; D is perhaps TRBD2 (6 bases). The CDR3 is 15 residues long. The V and J ends lost 4 bases and 4 bases respectively, with 13 bases between them. Germline values: CDR1 SGHTA, CDR2 FQGNSA. The CDR3: CASSYDPGGTGELFF. Here the CDR3 DNA reads TGTGCCAGCAGCTATGATCCCGGGGGCACCGGGGAGCTGTTTTTT. Full variable domain (remainder filled in from reference TRBV7-2 and TRBJ2-2): GAGVSQSPSNKVTEKGKDVELRCDPISGHTALYWYRQSLGQGLEFLIYFQGNSAPDKSGLPSDRFSAERTGGSVSTLTIQRTQQEDSAVYLCASSYDPGGTGELFFGEGSRLTVL.

The gene calls are TRBV25-1 and TRBJ2-5; 7 bases map to TRBD1. This CDR3 has 17 residues. The junction had 18 bases not matched to a gene; V was cut back by 6 bases and J by 5 bases. The germline gives CDR1 MGHDK, CDR2 SYGVNS. CDR3 region: CASSGNRGRYIGETQYF. DNA of the CDR3: TGTGCCAGCAGCGGGAACAGGGGCCGCTACATAGGGGAGACCCAGTACTTC.

The chain links TRBV19 to TRBJ2-3; 13 bases match TRBD2. CDR1 is LNHDA, CDR2 SQIVND, per germline (reference sequence). CDR3 length: 16 amino acids. The CDR3 coding sequence is TGTGCTTCTAAACGTGGGACTAGCGGGGAAATATATACGCAGTATTTT. It specifies CASKRGTSGEIYTQYF.

The chain couples TRBV27 to TRBJ2-7, with D possibly matching TRBD2 (7 bases). Trimming took 1 base from V and 7 from J, leaving 17 bases between them. Germline V CDR1 and CDR2: MNHEY, SMNVEV (reference sequence). This CDR3 contains 15 residues. The CDR3 DNA reads TGTGCCAGCAGTTTATGGGGGGGGCGGGGGTTGGAGCAGTACTTC. This encodes CASSLWGGRGLEQYF.

The rearrangement uses TRBV7-9 and TRBJ2-5; either TRBD1 or TRBD2 may supply D (5 bases each). The CDR3 runs 17 residues. CDR1 is SEHNR and CDR2 is FQNEAQ in the germline V gene (reference sequence). V lost 1 base and J lost 4, with 19 bases in between. CDR3 region: CASSLVPSGARGETQYF. CDR3 sequence (DNA): TGTGCCAGCAGCTTAGTACCCTCCGGGGCCCGGGGAGAGACCCAGTACTTC.

This chain joins TRBV6-5 and TRBJ1-4; D remains unclear. Germline assignment: CDR1 MNHEY and CDR2 SVGAGI. The V gene lost 6 bases and the J gene lost 2 bases, with 10 bases spanning the gap. The CDR3 spans 14 residues. This CDR3 is CASSPGSTNEKLFF. In nucleotides, the CDR3 is TGTGCCAGCAGCCCCGGATCTACTAATGAAAAACTGTTTTTT.

The J gene is TRBJ2-7, the V gene TRBV7-9; 7 bases line up with TRBD1. The CDR3 has 15 residues. The V gene end was trimmed by 4 bases and the J gene end by 0 bases; junction bases not matched to a gene: 6. Germline assignment: CDR1 SEHNR and CDR2 FQNEAQ (reference sequence). In DNA form, the CDR3 reads TGTGCCAGCAGCTCGAACAGGGGCTCCTCCTACGAGCAGTACTTC. Protein sequence: CASSSNRGSSYEQYF.

This clone has only a few counts. J is TRBJ1-2 and V is TRBV19; D gene unclear. CDR1 and CDR2 from the germline V gene are LNHDA and SQIVND (reference sequence). V was trimmed by 3 bases and J by 4 bases, leaving 9 bases between them. The CDR3 extends over 13 amino acids. The CDR3 DNA sequence: TGTGCCAGTAGTATTGACGGTAGCTATGGCTACACCTTC. Translation: CASSIDGSYGYTF.

The chain links TRBV4-1 to TRBJ2-1; 8 bases fit TRBD1. Germline CDR1 reads MGHRA; CDR2 reads YSYEKL. There are 15 residues in the CDR3. The V and J ends lost 4 bases and 2 bases, in that order; junction bases with no gene match: 4. The DNA of the CDR3 is TGCGCCAGCAGCCTTGGACAGGGCACCTACAATGAGCAGTTCTTC. Its protein is CASSLGQGTYNEQFF.

The chain links TRBV7-9 to TRBJ2-7; 11 bases map to TRBD2. The CDR3 totals 16 residues. J was trimmed by 3 bases and V by 4 bases; bases with no gene match: 8. CDR1 is SEHNR, CDR2 FQNEAQ, per germline (reference sequence). The CDR3 nucleotides read TGTGCCAGCAGCTCCGCGCGACTAGCGGGGCACTACGAGCAGTACTTC. As protein: CASSSARLAGHYEQYF. Combining the CDR3 with reference TRBV7-9 and TRBJ2-7 gives the whole variable domain DTGVSQNPRHKITKRGQNVTFRCDPISEHNRLYWYRQTLGQGPEFLTYFQNEAQLEKSRLLSDRFSAERPKGSFSTLEIQRTEQGDSAMYLCASSSARLAGHYEQYFGPGTRLTVT.

This clone has a handful of counts. The chain has TRBV27 and TRBJ2-1; 7 nucleotides match TRBD2. Trimming cost V 6 bases and J 3 bases; bases outside gene matches: 2. Germline V gene sequence: CDR1 MNHEY, CDR2 SMNVEV (reference sequence). The CDR3 spans 13 residues. The CDR3 region is CASRSSGYNEQFF. CDR3 coding DNA: TGTGCCAGCAGGTCTAGCGGCTACAATGAGCAGTTCTTC.

The chain employs TRBV29-1 and TRBJ2-7; 11 bases fit TRBD2. Germline assignment: CDR1 SQVTM and CDR2 ANQGSEA. This CDR3 has 15 residues. The V and J ends lost 1 base and 6 bases, in that order; junction bases with no gene match: 8. In DNA form, the CDR3 reads TGCAGCGTTGAAGGGGAAGGGACTAGCGGTATCGAGCAGTACTTC. This gives the protein CSVEGEGTSGIEQYF.

This clone was seen once. The CDR3 loop reads CSASIPGTGYGYTF. The CDR3, as DNA: TGCAGTGCTAGTATCCCTGGGACGGGCTATGGCTACACCTTC. The chain links TRBV20-1 to TRBJ1-2; TRBD1 is a possible D gene (5 bases). The V end lost 3 bases, the J end lost 4 bases, and 15 bases lay between the germline ends. This CDR3 contains 14 residues. Germline CDR1 DFQATT, CDR2 SNEGSKA (reference sequence).

The rearrangement joins TRBV19 to TRBJ2-2, with a possible D match to TRBD2 (5 bases). Germline V lookup: CDR1 LNHDA, CDR2 SQIVND (reference sequence). This CDR3 has 14 residues. Trimming removed 8 bases from V and 6 bases from J, with 16 bases in between. CDR3 coding DNA: TGTGCCAGTTCCGAGGTAGCGCGTGCCGGGGAGCTGTTTTTT. Amino acid sequence: CASSEVARAGELFF. Drawing the rest from reference TRBV19 and TRBJ2-2, the complete variable domain is DGGITQSPKYLFRKEGQNVTLSCEQNLNHDAMYWYRQDPGQGLRLIYYSQIVNDFQKGDIAEGYSVSREKKESFPLTVTSAQKNPTAFYLCASSEVARAGELFFGEGSRLTVL.